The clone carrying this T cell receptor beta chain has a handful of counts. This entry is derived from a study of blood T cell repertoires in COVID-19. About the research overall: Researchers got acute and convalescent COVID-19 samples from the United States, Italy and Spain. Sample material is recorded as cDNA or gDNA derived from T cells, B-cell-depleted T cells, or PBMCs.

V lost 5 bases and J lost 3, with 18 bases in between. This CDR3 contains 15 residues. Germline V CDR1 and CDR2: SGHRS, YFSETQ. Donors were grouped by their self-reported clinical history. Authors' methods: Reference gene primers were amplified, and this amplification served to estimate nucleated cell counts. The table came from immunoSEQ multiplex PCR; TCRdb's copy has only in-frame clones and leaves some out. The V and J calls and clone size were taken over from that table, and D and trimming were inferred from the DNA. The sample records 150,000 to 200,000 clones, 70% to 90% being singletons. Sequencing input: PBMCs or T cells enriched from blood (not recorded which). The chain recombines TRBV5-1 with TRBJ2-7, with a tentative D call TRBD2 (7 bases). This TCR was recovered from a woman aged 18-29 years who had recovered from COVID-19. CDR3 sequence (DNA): TGCGCCAGCAGTCTGAGCGGGATAGGGGGCTACGAGCAGTACTTC. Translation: CASSLSGIGGYEQYF.